These 21 T cell receptor beta chains came from one sample sequenced in a study of shared clonotypes between healthy human individuals. The data were produced by immunoSEQ multiplex PCR, yet TCRdb's version contains in-frame clones alone and is incomplete. This sample has approximately 530,000 clones, with less than 96% found just once. The material sequenced was naive CD4+ T cells sorted from blood. The sample's subset: CD45RA+ positively selected. Receptors were obtained from a woman aged 30 to 39 in good health.

Turning to this clone: Other DNA sequences from this sample encode an identical CDR3 as well. V gene TRBV5-1 combines with J gene TRBJ2-7; 11 nucleotides align to TRBD2. Germline assignment: CDR1 SGHRS and CDR2 YFSETQ. This CDR3 spans 15 amino acids. Trimming removed 4 bases from V and 0 bases from J; junction bases left unmatched: 3. This chain's CDR3 is CASSPTSGISYEQYF. The CDR3 DNA follows: TGCGCCAGCAGCCCGACTAGCGGGATCTCCTACGAGCAGTACTTC.

The chain joins TRBV29-1 to TRBJ1-2, with D uncertain. The CDR3 totals 13 residues. With 4 bases removed from V and 1 base from J, the gap between germline ends came to 10 bases. Germline CDR1 and CDR2: SQVTM and ANQGSEA. The CDR3 loop reads CSVAGLLNYGYTF. The DNA for the CDR3 is TGCAGCGTTGCGGGTCTCCTTAACTATGGCTACACCTTC.

The V and J genes are TRBV28 and TRBJ1-2; the D gene is possibly TRBD1 (6 bases). The CDR3 runs to 14 residues. CDR1 and CDR2 (germline): MDHEN, SYDVKM. V was pared by 4 bases and J by 6 bases, with 15 bases between. The CDR3, as DNA: TGTGCCAGCAGTTCCGGGACAACTCTTAATGGCTACACCTTC. Protein product: CASSSGTTLNGYTF.

V gene TRBV11-2 combines with J gene TRBJ2-2; D perhaps matches TRBD1 (6 bases). Deletions cut 7 bases from V and 2 bases from J, with 14 bases between. CDR1 and CDR2 from the germline V gene are SGHAT and FQNNGV. The CDR3 consists of 15 residues. The CDR3, as DNA: TGTGCCAGCAAGCAACCACAGGGAAACACCGGGGAGCTGTTTTTT. Translating it yields CASKQPQGNTGELFF.

The chain joins TRBV5-1 to TRBJ2-7, with TRBD2 matching 8 bases. Per germline, CDR1 SGHRS and CDR2 YFSETQ. CDR3 size: 15 residues. The ends lost 4 bases at V and 0 bases at J; junction bases unmatched: 6. Here the CDR3 DNA reads TGCGCCAGCAGCGAAACTAGCGGCAGCTCCTACGAGCAGTACTTC. This codes for CASSETSGSSYEQYF. Combining the CDR3 with reference TRBV5-1 and TRBJ2-7 gives the whole variable domain KAGVTQTPRYLIKTRGQQVTLSCSPISGHRSVSWYQQTPGQGLQFLFEYFSETQRNKGNFPGRFSGRQFSNSRSEMNVSTLELGDSALYLCASSETSGSSYEQYFGPGTRLTVT.

This chain connects TRBV7-9 to TRBJ2-7, with TRBD1 as a possible D gene (5 bases). The ends were cut back, 1 base at V and 5 bases at J, with 12 bases in the middle. CDR1 is SEHNR, CDR2 FQNEAQ, per germline (reference sequence). The CDR3 runs 14 residues. CDR3 DNA: TGTGCCAGCAGCTTAGTTGGCAGGGCCGACGAGCAGTACTTC. It codes for CASSLVGRADEQYF.

This rearrangement joins TRBV9 to TRBJ2-7; D is unresolved. The V gene lost 0 bases and the J gene lost 5 bases, with 18 bases spanning the gap. The CDR3 spans 16 residues. From germline, CDR1 is SGDLS and CDR2 YYNGEE. CDR3 sequence reads: CASSVAAGRVPHEQYF. CDR3 in DNA: TGTGCCAGCAGCGTAGCGGCAGGCCGCGTCCCCCACGAGCAGTACTTC. Looking up the rest from reference TRBV9 and TRBJ2-7 gives the full variable domain: DSGVTQTPKHLITATGQRVTLRCSPRSGDLSVYWYQQSLDQGLQFLIQYYNGEERAKGNILERFSAQQFPDLHSELNLSSLELGDSALYFCASSVAAGRVPHEQYFGPGTRLTVT.

CDR3 residues: CASEREIGTDTQYF. The CDR3 coding sequence is TGCGCCAGTGAGCGGGAGATAGGCACAGATACGCAGTATTTT. V is TRBV5-1 and J is TRBJ2-3, with 8 bases aligning to TRBD2. The CDR3 is 14 residues long. The V and J ends lost 8 bases and 1 base, in that order; junction bases with no gene match: 6. Germline-derived CDR1 and CDR2 are SGHRS and YFSETQ.

The gene calls are TRBV19 and TRBJ2-1; 9 bases line up with TRBD1. The CDR3 totals 14 residues. CDR1 and CDR2 from the germline V gene are LNHDA and SQIVND (reference sequence). J gave up 6 bases and V 3 bases, and 3 bases lay outside the gene matches. CDR3 residues: CASSMTTGGNEQFF. The CDR3 nucleotides read TGTGCCAGTAGTATGACGACAGGGGGCAATGAGCAGTTCTTC.

The genes are TRBV5-4 and TRBJ2-2; TRBD1 agrees at 8 bases. This CDR3 contains 15 residues. The V gene end was trimmed by 4 bases and the J gene end by 5 bases; junction bases not matched to a gene: 7. Germline CDR1 SGHNT, CDR2 YYREEE (reference sequence). The CDR3 coding sequence is TGTGCCAGCAGCATAACAGGGGGTGCTACCGGGGAGCTGTTTTTT. Its protein product is CASSITGGATGELFF.

The genes are TRBV28 and TRBJ2-7, with D possibly TRBD2 on 6 matching bases. The CDR3 runs 14 residues. Trimming took off 3 bases at V and 3 bases at J, with 12 bases between the two ends. The germline V gene has CDR1 MDHEN and CDR2 SYDVKM. For the CDR3, the DNA is TGTGCCAGCAGTTTGGGGGGACTGAACTACGAGCAGTACTTC. It is translated as CASSLGGLNYEQYF.

The rearrangement uses TRBV7-3 and TRBJ1-1; a possible D gene is TRBD1 (5 bases). The CDR3 spans 13 residues. Trimming removed 6 bases from V and 3 bases from J, with 11 bases in between. Germline lookup yields CDR1 SGHTA and CDR2 FQGTGA. The CDR3 coding sequence is TGTGCCAGCAGTCGTGGAGGGGACACTGAAGCTTTCTTT. Translation gives CASSRGGDTEAFF.

The chain employs TRBV6-6 and TRBJ1-5, with 7 nucleotides matching TRBD1. CDR3 size: 16 residues. Germline trimming cut 6 bases from V and 2 bases from J; bases unmatched to any gene: 10. Germline lookup yields CDR1 MNHNY and CDR2 SVGAGI (reference sequence). DNA of the CDR3: TGTGCCAGCAGCCTCGGACAGGAGCTTGGCAATCAGCCCCAGCATTTT. Its protein is CASSLGQELGNQPQHF.

V and J are TRBV7-9 and TRBJ1-2; a weak D match, TRBD1 (5 bases). V dropped 5 bases and J dropped 4 bases, with 17 bases sitting between them. The CDR3 sequence is 15 residues long. Germline V lookup: CDR1 SEHNR, CDR2 FQNEAQ (reference sequence). CDR3 protein: CASSLSSWRGYGYTF. Here the CDR3 DNA reads TGTGCCAGCAGCCTATCGTCTTGGAGGGGCTATGGCTACACCTTC. Supplemented by reference TRBV7-9 and TRBJ1-2, the full variable domain reads DTGVSQNPRHKITKRGQNVTFRCDPISEHNRLYWYRQTLGQGPEFLTYFQNEAQLEKSRLLSDRFSAERPKGSFSTLEIQRTEQGDSAMYLCASSLSSWRGYGYTFGSGTRLTVV.

The J gene is TRBJ2-7, the V gene TRBV18, with D possibly TRBD1 on 6 matching bases. CDR3 length equals 15 residues. In germline, CDR1 is KGHSH, CDR2 LQKENI. V lost 6 bases and J 4 bases, leaving 19 bases between the germline ends. CDR3 residues: CASSQGDRFLYEQYF. In nucleotides, the CDR3 is TGTGCCAGCTCCCAAGGAGACAGGTTTTTGTACGAGCAGTACTTC.

Note on this clone: Other DNA sequences in this specimen translate into the identical CDR3. The chain recombines TRBV18 with TRBJ2-5; D possibly corresponds to TRBD1 (6 bases). V was shortened by 1 base and J by 3 bases, with 6 bases between the two germline ends. CDR3 length: 13 amino acids. Germline loops: CDR1 KGHSH, CDR2 LQKENI. The CDR3 DNA reads TGTGCCAGCTCACCACGGACAGAAGAGACCCAGTACTTC. Its translation is CASSPRTEETQYF.

The rearrangement uses TRBV2 and TRBJ1-1; D unresolved. Germline CDR1 SNHLY, CDR2 FYNNEI. The ends were cut back, 10 bases at V and 0 bases at J, with 12 bases in the middle. This CDR3 spans 13 amino acids. CDR3 loop: CATRKEVNTEAFF. In DNA, the CDR3 is TGTGCCACGCGCAAAGAGGTGAACACTGAAGCTTTCTTT.

This clone was picked up a small number of times. The chain carries TRBV10-3 and TRBJ1-2, with 9 bases aligning to TRBD1. Looked up from germline, CDR1 is ENHRY and CDR2 is SYGVKD. The CDR3 runs 15 residues. CDR3 sequence: CAIGWGQGDNYGYTF. The CDR3 DNA is TGTGCTATCGGGTGGGGACAGGGCGATAACTATGGCTACACCTTC.

This rearrangement joins TRBV6-5 to TRBJ2-2; possible D gene TRBD2, 6 bases. The length of the CDR3 is 15 residues. V lost 8 bases and J lost 6, with 19 bases in between. Germline CDR1 and CDR2: MNHEY and SVGAGI. In DNA form, the CDR3 reads TGTGCCAGCCGCGGGGCCCGCGGAGGGTCCGGGGAGCTGTTTTTT. It codes for CASRGARGGSGELFF.

This chain joins TRBV7-9 and TRBJ2-7, with D tentatively TRBD1 (6 bases). V dropped 5 bases and J dropped 7 bases, with 18 bases sitting between them. The CDR3 contains 14 residues. In germline, CDR1 is SEHNR, CDR2 FQNEAQ (reference sequence). The chain's CDR3 is CASSGTGTPREQYF. CDR3 nucleotide sequence: TGTGCCAGCAGCGGAACCGGGACACCCAGGGAGCAGTACTTC.

The J gene is TRBJ2-3, the V gene TRBV5-4; possibly TRBD1 or TRBD2 for D (6 bases each). The CDR3 is made up of 17 amino acids. CDR1 and CDR2 (germline): SGHNT, YYREEE (reference sequence). V was cut by 4 bases and J by 0 bases, with 18 bases left in between. The DNA of the CDR3 is TGTGCCAGCAGCCTAAAAGAGGGGGGCGCTAGCACAGATACGCAGTATTTT. Translation: CASSLKEGGASTDTQYF.